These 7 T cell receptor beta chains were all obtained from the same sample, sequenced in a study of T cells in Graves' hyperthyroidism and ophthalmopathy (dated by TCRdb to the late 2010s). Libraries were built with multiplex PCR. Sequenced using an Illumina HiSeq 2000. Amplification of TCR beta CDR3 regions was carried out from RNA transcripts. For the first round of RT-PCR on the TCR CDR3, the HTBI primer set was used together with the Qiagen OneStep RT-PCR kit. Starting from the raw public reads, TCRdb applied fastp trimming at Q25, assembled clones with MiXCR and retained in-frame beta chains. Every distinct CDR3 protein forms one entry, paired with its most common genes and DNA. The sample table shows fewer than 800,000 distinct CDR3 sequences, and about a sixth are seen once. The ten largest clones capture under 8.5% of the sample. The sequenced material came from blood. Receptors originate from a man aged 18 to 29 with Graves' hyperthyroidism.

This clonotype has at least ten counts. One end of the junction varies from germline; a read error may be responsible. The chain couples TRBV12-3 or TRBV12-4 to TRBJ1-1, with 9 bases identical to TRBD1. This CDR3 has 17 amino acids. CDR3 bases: TGTGCCAGCAGGTTAGGACAGGGGATTCGTATGAACACTGAAGCTTTCTTT. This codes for CASRLGQGIRMNTEAFF.

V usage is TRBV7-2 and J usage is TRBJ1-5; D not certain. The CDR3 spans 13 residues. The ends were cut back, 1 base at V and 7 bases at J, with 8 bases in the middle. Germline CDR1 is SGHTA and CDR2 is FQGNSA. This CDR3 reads CASSLEGLQPQHF. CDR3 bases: TGTGCCAGCAGCTTAGAAGGGTTGCAGCCCCAGCATTTT.

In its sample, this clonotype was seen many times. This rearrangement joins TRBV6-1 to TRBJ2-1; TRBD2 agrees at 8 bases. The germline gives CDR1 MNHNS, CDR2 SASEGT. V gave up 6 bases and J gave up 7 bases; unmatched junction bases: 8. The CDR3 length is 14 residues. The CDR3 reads CASRRGEAGNEQFF. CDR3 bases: TGTGCCAGCAGGCGGGGGGAGGCCGGGAATGAGCAGTTCTTC.

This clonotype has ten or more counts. The CDR3 bases are TGTGCCAGCTCCCTGGACAAGAACACTGAAGCTTTCTTT. The encoded protein is CASSLDKNTEAFF. The chain couples TRBV18 to TRBJ1-1, with TRBD1 as a possible D gene (5 bases). V lost 6 bases and J lost 1, with 9 bases in between. Germline V gives CDR1 KGHSH, CDR2 LQKENI. This CDR3 contains 13 residues.

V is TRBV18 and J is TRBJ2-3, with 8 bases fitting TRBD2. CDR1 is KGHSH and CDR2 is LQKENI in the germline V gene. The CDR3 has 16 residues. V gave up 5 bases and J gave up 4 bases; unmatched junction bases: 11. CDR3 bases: TGTGCCAGCTCAGCTCCGGGACTAGGGCCGGCAGATACGCAGTATTTT. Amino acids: CASSAPGLGPADTQYF.

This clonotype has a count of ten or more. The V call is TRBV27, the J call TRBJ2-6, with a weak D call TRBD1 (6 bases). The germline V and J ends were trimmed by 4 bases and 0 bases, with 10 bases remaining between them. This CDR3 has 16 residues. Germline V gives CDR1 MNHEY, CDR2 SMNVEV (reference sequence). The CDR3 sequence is CASSSTGSSGANVLTF. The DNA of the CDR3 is TGTGCCAGCAGTTCCACAGGGAGCTCTGGGGCCAACGTCCTGACTTTC.

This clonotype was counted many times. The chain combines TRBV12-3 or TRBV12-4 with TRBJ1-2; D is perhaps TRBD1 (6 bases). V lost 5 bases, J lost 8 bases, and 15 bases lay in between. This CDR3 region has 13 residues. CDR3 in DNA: TGTGCCAGCAGTACCTGGACAGCCACGGGCTACACCTTC. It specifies CASSTWTATGYTF.